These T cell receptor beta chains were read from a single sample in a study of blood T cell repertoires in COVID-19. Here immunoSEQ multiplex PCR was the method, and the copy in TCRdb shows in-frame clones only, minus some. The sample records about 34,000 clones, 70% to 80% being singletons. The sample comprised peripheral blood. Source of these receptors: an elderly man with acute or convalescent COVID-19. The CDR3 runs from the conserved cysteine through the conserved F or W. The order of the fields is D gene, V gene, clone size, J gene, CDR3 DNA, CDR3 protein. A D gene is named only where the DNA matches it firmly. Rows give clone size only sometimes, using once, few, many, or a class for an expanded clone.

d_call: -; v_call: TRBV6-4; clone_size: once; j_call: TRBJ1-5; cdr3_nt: TGTGCCAGCAGTGTGGGGCAGGGCGGACAGCCCCAGCATTTT; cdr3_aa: CASSVGQGGQPQHF
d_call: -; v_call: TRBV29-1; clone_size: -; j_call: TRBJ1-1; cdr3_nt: TGCAGCGTCGTTAGCACTGAAGCTTTCTTT; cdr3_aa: CSVVSTEAFF
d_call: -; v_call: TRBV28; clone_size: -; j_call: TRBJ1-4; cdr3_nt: TGTGCCAGCAGTTGGCCGGGTTCTAATGAAAAACTGTTTTTT; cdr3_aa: CASSWPGSNEKLFF
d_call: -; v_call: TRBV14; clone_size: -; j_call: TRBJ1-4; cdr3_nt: TGTGCCAGCAGCCAAGATTTTAGCAGATCGCCGGAAAAACTGTTTTTT; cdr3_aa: CASSQDFSRSPEKLFF
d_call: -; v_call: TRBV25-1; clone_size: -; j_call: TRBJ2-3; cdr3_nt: TGTGCCAGCAGTGATCCCGACGGGTCTGCCGTAAGCACAGATACGCAGTATTTT; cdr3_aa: CASSDPDGSAVSTDTQYF
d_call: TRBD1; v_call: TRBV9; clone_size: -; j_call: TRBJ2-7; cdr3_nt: TGTGCCAGCAGCCCCGGACAGGGGAACTACGAGCAGTACTTC; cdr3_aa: CASSPGQGNYEQYF
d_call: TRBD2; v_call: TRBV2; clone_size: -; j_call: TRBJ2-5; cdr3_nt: TGTGCCAGCAGTGAAGGAGCGGGGGGTCAAGAGACCCAGTACTTC; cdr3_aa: CASSEGAGGQETQYF
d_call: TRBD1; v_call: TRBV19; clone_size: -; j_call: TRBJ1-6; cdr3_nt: TGTGCCACCCGGGACAGGGGTAATCGGGCCTATAATTCACCCCTCCACTTT; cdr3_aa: CATRDRGNRAYNSPLHF
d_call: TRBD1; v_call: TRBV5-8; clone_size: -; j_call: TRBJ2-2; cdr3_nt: TGTGCCAGCAGCTTGGCCCCAGGGGGCGAAACCGGGGAGCTGTTTTTT; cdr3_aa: CASSLAPGGETGELFF
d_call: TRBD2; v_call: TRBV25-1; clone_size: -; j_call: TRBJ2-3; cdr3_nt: TGTGCCAGTTTCTTCCTAGCGGGACCTAGCACAGATACGCAGTATTTT; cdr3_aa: CASFFLAGPSTDTQYF
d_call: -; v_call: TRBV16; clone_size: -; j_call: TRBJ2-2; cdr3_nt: TGTGCCAGCAGCCAATCGAGGGCCGCTTCGAACACCGGGGAGCTGTTTTTT; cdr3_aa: CASSQSRAASNTGELFF
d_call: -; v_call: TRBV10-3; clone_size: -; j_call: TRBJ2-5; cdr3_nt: TGTGCCATCAGTGGGGACAAAGAGACCCAGTACTTC; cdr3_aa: CAISGDKETQYF
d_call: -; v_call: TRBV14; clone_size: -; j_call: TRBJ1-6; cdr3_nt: TGTGCCAGCAGCCCCCTCTTGGGTGGCGGTTCACCCCTCCACTTT; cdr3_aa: CASSPLLGGGSPLHF
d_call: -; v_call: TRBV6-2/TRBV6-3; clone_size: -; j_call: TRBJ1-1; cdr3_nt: TGTGCCAGCAGTTACTCTTATGGCCCTACTGAAGCTTTCTTT; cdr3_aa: CASSYSYGPTEAFF
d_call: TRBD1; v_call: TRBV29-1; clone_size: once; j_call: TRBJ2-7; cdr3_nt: TGCAGCGTTGAATGGCCAGGGGGAACCTACGAGCAGTACTTC; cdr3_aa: CSVEWPGGTYEQYF
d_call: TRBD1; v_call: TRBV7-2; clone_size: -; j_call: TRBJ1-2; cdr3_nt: TGTGCCAGCAGCTTCCCGGACAGGGGGCGCAGGGGCTACACCTTC; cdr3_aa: CASSFPDRGRRGYTF
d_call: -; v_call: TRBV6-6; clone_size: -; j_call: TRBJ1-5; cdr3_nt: TGTGCCAGCAGGAAGACAGGTGCGGTGGGGAATCAGCCCCAGCATTTT; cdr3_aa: CASRKTGAVGNQPQHF
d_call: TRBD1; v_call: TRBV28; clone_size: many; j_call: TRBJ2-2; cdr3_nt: TGTGCCAGCAGGGGGGGACAGGCGAACACCGGGGAGCTGTTTTTT; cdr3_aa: CASRGGQANTGELFF
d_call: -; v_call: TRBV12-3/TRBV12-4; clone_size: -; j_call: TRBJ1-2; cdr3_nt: TGTGCCAGCACCCTTGGGGGGTATGGCTACACCTTC; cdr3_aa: CASTLGGYGYTF
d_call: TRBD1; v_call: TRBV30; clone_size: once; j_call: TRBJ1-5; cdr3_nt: TGTGCCTGGAGTGTCGGCGGGACAGGGCGCAATCAGCCCCAGCATTTT; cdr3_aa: CAWSVGGTGRNQPQHF
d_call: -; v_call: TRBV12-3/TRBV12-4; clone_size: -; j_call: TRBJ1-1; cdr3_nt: TGTGCCAGCAGCTCACCAGGAAACAAAAATTTCTTT; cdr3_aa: CASSSPGNKNFF
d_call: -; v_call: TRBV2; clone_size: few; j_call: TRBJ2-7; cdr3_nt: TGTGCCAGCAGCTTCGGGACGGGGACTTACGAGCAGTACTTC; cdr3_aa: CASSFGTGTYEQYF
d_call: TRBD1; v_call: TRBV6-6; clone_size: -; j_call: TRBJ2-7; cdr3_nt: TGTGCCAGCAGCCTCCGGGACAGGGGCCACGAGCAGTACTTC; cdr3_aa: CASSLRDRGHEQYF
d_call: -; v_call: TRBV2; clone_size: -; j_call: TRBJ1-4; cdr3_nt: TGTGCCACCACACCCGAAGCCGGGAGAGAAAAACTGTTTTTT; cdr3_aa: CATTPEAGREKLFF
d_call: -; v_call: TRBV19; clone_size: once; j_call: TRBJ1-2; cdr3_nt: TGTGCCAGTAGTATAGTGGCAGGGGAGAACTATGGCTACACCTTC; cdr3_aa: CASSIVAGENYGYTF
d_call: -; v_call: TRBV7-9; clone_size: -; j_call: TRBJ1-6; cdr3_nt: TGTGCCAGCAGCTCGGGTAACAGGGTAACACCCCTCCACTTT; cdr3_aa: CASSSGNRVTPLHF
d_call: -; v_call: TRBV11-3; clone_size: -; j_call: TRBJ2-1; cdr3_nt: TGTGCCAGCAGCTTAGAGTTTAGCTCCTCCTACAATGAGCAGTTCTTC; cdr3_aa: CASSLEFSSSYNEQFF
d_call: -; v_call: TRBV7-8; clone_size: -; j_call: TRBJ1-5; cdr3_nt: TGTGCCAGCACGCCAGGGCGAGTAAACGAGCCCCAGCATTTT; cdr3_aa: CASTPGRVNEPQHF
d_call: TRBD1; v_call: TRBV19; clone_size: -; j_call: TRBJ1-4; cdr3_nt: TGTGCCAGTAGTCCGACCGGGACAGGGGGCTATGAAAAACTGTTTTTT; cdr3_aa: CASSPTGTGGYEKLFF
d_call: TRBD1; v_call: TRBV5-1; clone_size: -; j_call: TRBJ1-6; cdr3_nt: TGCGCCAGCAGCCGGGAAGTGACAGGGTCAGGGAATTCACCCCTCCACTTT; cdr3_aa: CASSREVTGSGNSPLHF
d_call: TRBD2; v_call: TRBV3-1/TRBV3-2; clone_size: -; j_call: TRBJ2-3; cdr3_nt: TGTGCCAGCGGCCCCGTGACTAGCGGGAACACAGATACGCAGTATTTT; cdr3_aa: CASGPVTSGNTDTQYF
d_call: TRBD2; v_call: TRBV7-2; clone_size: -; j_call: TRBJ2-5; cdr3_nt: TGTGCCAGCAACTCACGACGAGGACTAGCGGGGGGGTGGCAAGAGACCCAGTACTTC; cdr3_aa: CASNSRRGLAGGWQETQYF
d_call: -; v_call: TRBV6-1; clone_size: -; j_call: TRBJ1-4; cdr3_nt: TGTGCCAGCAGTGAGCGTCAAAATGAAAAACTGTTTTTT; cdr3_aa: CASSERQNEKLFF
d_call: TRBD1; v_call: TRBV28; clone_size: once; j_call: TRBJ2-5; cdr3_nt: TGTGCCAGCAGCCTTCCCGAGACAGGGGGCCGGGAGACCCAGTACTTC; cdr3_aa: CASSLPETGGRETQYF
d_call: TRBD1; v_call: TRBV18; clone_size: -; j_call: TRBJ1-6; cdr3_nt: TGTGCCAGCTCACCAGGGACAGGGGCTGGAAATTCACCCCTCCACTTT; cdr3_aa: CASSPGTGAGNSPLHF
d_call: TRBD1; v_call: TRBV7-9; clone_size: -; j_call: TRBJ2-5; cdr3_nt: TGTGCCAGCAGGCTCAAGCCTCAGGGGGCAGGAGAGACCCAGTACTTC; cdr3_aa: CASRLKPQGAGETQYF
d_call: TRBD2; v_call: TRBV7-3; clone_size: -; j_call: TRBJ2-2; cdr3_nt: TGTGCCAGCAGCTCCGGGCGCACGGGAGGCGGGGAGCTGTTTTTT; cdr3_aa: CASSSGRTGGGELFF
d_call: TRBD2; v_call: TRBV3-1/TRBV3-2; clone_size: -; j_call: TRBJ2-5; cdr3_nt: TGTGCCAGCAGCCGTTATAGCGGGAAGCAAGAGACCCAGTACTTC; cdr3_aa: CASSRYSGKQETQYF
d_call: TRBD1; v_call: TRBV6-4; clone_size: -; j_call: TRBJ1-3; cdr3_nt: TGTGCCAGCAGTGACATCGTGGGGTCTACAGGGGTCCCACCCGTCTCTGGAAACACCATATATTTT; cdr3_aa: CASSDIVGSTGVPPVSGNTIYF
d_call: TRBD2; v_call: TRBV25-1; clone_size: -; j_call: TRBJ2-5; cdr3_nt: TGTGCCAGCAGTGAATACGGGGGGGGGTACCAAGAGACCCAGTACTTC; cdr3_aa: CASSEYGGGYQETQYF
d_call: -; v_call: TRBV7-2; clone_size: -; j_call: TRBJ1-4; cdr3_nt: TGTGCCAGCAGCCGGACAGAGTTGAATGAAAAACTGTTTTTT; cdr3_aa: CASSRTELNEKLFF